Each of the 30 T cell receptor beta chains below was sequenced from the same sample in a study of cytomegalovirus exposure and HLA in healthy donors. The PCR ran on 60 Vbeta and 13 Jbeta primers. This table comes from immunoSEQ multiplex PCR, and its TCRdb copy is limited to in-frame clones, with some not included. The sample records 30,000 to 45,000 clones, around 80% being singletons. Sequenced: PBMCs. The receptors originated from a young woman in good health and CMV-seronegative.

This clone was recorded only once. V usage is TRBV1 and J usage is TRBJ1-1. TRBV1 counts as a pseudogene. The CDR3 has 16 amino acids. CDR3 in DNA: TGCACCAGCAGCCAAGCCCGAGGGTGGTGGAGCACTGAAGCTTTCTTT. It codes for CTSSQARGWWSTEAFF.

J is TRBJ2-7 and V is TRBV7-2, with 9 bases matching TRBD2. Per the germline V gene, CDR1 is SGHTA and CDR2 is FQGNSA. The CDR3 extends over 15 amino acids. V lost 3 bases to trimming and J lost 3 bases; unmatched junction nucleotides: 6. CDR3 nucleotide sequence: TGTGCCAGCAGCTTGATGGCGGGAGGGTACTACGAGCAGTACTTC. It translates to CASSLMAGGYYEQYF.

This chain connects TRBV6-5 to TRBJ2-3, with TRBD1 identical over 7 bases. V lost 4 bases to trimming and J lost 2 bases; unmatched junction nucleotides: 9. Germline V CDR1 and CDR2: MNHEY, SVGAGI. The CDR3 runs 16 residues. CDR3 sequence (DNA): TGTGCCAGCAGTTCCCGGACAGGAAGGAACACAGATACGCAGTATTTT. It translates to CASSSRTGRNTDTQYF.

This clone was detected a few times. The chain employs TRBV5-4 and TRBJ2-3, with 7 bases lining up with TRBD2. CDR3 length: 16 amino acids. Germline V CDR1 and CDR2: SGHNT, YYREEE (reference sequence). V lost 0 bases and J lost 3; bases outside the gene matches: 7. Written as DNA, the CDR3 is TGTGCCAGCAGCTTGGAGGGAGGGCCAATGACAGATACGCAGTATTTT. Translation gives CASSLEGGPMTDTQYF.

V is TRBV12-5 and J is TRBJ2-1, with TRBD1 identical over 8 bases. CDR3 size: 17 residues. Trimming cost V 2 bases and J 5 bases; bases outside gene matches: 11. Germline V gene lookup returns CDR1 LGHNT and CDR2 FRNRAP. The CDR3 is CASGLIFRDRIDNEQFF. The CDR3 nucleotides are TGTGCTAGTGGTTTGATCTTCCGGGACAGGATAGACAATGAGCAGTTCTTC.

This chain joins TRBV28 and TRBJ2-7; the match to TRBD2 covers 13 bases. The CDR3 runs 16 residues. The germline V gene encodes CDR1 MDHEN and CDR2 SYDVKM. Germline trimming cut 6 bases from V and 0 bases from J; bases unmatched to any gene: 5. The CDR3 reads CASSPGLAGSSYEQYF. The CDR3 DNA sequence: TGTGCCAGCAGCCCGGGACTAGCGGGGTCCTCCTACGAGCAGTACTTC.

The rearrangement joins TRBV6-5 to TRBJ1-3, with D perhaps TRBD1 (5 bases). From germline, CDR1 is MNHEY and CDR2 SVGAGI. CDR3 length: 15 amino acids. Trimming left V 2 bases short and J 3 bases short, with 11 bases between. CDR3 sequence (DNA): TGTGCCAGCAGTTACGGCGGGGGATATGGAAACACCATATATTTT. This gives the protein CASSYGGGYGNTIYF.

The chain joins TRBV29-1 to TRBJ2-7, with D possibly matching TRBD1 (5 bases). The V gene lost 4 bases and the J gene lost 3 bases, with 10 bases spanning the gap. The CDR3 totals 12 residues. Germline V gives CDR1 SQVTM, CDR2 ANQGSEA. CDR3 DNA sequence: TGCAGCGTTGGTACAGGTCTCTACGAGCAGTACTTC. Its translation is CSVGTGLYEQYF.

This clone was recorded a few times. This sequence joins TRBV6-4 and TRBJ2-3; weak D call: TRBD2 (5 bases). V was clipped by 2 bases and J by 0 bases, with 12 bases between them. This CDR3 has 16 amino acids. Germline loops: CDR1 MRHNA, CDR2 SNTAGT. The DNA for the CDR3 is TGTGCCAGCAGTGACAGCGGCCGGCGTAGCACAGATACGCAGTATTTT. Translation: CASSDSGRRSTDTQYF.

The rearrangement uses TRBV14 and TRBJ2-5; a possible D gene is TRBD1 (6 bases). The germline V gene has CDR1 SGHDN and CDR2 FVKESK. CDR3 size: 15 residues. Trimming removed 4 bases from V and 0 bases from J, with 12 bases in between. The CDR3 sequence is CASSLQGWYQETQYF. CDR3 nucleotide sequence: TGTGCCAGCAGCCTACAGGGCTGGTACCAAGAGACCCAGTACTTC.

In nucleotides, the CDR3 is TGTGCCAGCAGCTTTCAGGGGACCGAGCAGTACTTC. Translating it yields CASSFQGTEQYF. This chain joins TRBV7-9 and TRBJ2-7; weak D call: TRBD1 (6 bases). V lost 3 bases and J lost 6, with 9 bases in between. The CDR3 is made up of 12 amino acids. Germline CDR1 reads SEHNR; CDR2 reads FQNEAQ (reference sequence).

This chain links TRBV6-1 with TRBJ2-2, with D possibly TRBD1 on 5 matching bases. Looked up from germline, CDR1 is MNHNS and CDR2 is SASEGT. CDR3 length equals 19 residues. V lost 0 bases, J lost 5 bases, and 22 bases lay in between. In DNA, the CDR3 is TGTGCCAGCAGTGAAGCGCCGCCGTGGGGCGTCGTGGAAACCGGGGAGCTGTTTTTT. Residues: CASSEAPPWGVVETGELFF.

The chain carries TRBV7-2 and TRBJ1-1, with D possibly being TRBD1 (5 bases). The length of the CDR3 is 17 residues. CDR1 and CDR2 (germline): SGHTA, FQGNSA. V lost 5 bases and J lost 0, with 19 bases in between. This chain's CDR3 is CASSPAGGMELNTEAFF. CDR3 nucleotides: TGTGCCAGCAGCCCTGCTGGGGGGATGGAACTGAACACTGAAGCTTTCTTT.

Only a few counts were recorded for this clone. The V call is TRBV5-4, the J call TRBJ2-3; the D gene is possibly TRBD2 (5 bases). Trimming took off 2 bases at V and 0 bases at J, with 10 bases between the two ends. This CDR3 is built from 15 residues. CDR1 is SGHNT and CDR2 is YYREEE in the germline V gene (reference sequence). The CDR3 nucleotides are TGTGCCAGCAGCTTCGGAGCGGCTAGCACAGATACGCAGTATTTT. Residues: CASSFGAASTDTQYF. The full variable domain, in which reference TRBV5-4 and TRBJ2-3 provide the parts outside the CDR3, is ETGVTQSPTHLIKTRGQQVTLRCSSQSGHNTVSWYQQALGQGPQFIFQYYREEENGRGNFPPRFSGLQFPNYSSELNVNALELDDSALYLCASSFGAASTDTQYFGPGTRLTVL.

The J gene is TRBJ2-7, the V gene TRBV15, with TRBD2 identical over 7 bases. The CDR3 is made up of 13 amino acids. Germline assignment: CDR1 LNHNV and CDR2 YYDKDF (reference sequence). V shed 0 bases and J 4 bases; nucleotides not matched to a gene: 0. Written as DNA, the CDR3 is TGTGCCACCAGCAGAGAGGGAGGGTACGAGCAGTACTTC. Translating gives CATSREGGYEQYF.

This chain connects TRBV25-1 to TRBJ2-7; D is unclear. Trimming cost V 0 bases and J 2 bases, with 8 bases left between them. The CDR3 loop spans 14 amino acids. In germline, CDR1 is MGHDK, CDR2 SYGVNS. CDR3 region: CASSEYSGTYEQYF. The CDR3 DNA is TGTGCCAGCAGTGAATATTCAGGTACCTACGAGCAGTACTTC.

The chain's CDR3 is CASSQVHGTNEQYF. Here the CDR3 DNA reads TGCGCCAGCAGCCAAGTTCACGGGACTAACGAGCAGTACTTC. This rearrangement joins TRBV4-3 to TRBJ2-7; 7 nucleotides align to TRBD2. CDR1 and CDR2 (germline): LGHNA, YSLEER. The CDR3 has 14 amino acids. The V segment lost 1 base and the J segment 5 bases; nucleotides outside the gene matches: 5.

This clone turned up a few times. The chain combines TRBV19 with TRBJ2-7; 7 bases are shared with TRBD1. This CDR3 is built from 15 residues. Germline V gives CDR1 LNHDA, CDR2 SQIVND (reference sequence). Unmatched junction bases numbered 6, after V lost 2 bases and J lost 2 bases. DNA of the CDR3: TGTGCCAGTAGTATAAAGGGGACAGTGGCCTACGAGCAGTACTTC. Its protein is CASSIKGTVAYEQYF.

The genes are TRBV10-1 and TRBJ1-2, with 7 bases identical to TRBD1. Germline lookup yields CDR1 WNHNN and CDR2 SYGVQD (reference sequence). Trimming removed 7 bases from V and 6 bases from J; junction bases left unmatched: 8. The CDR3 consists of 13 residues. The CDR3 here is CASTSDREHGYTF. In DNA form, the CDR3 reads TGCGCCAGCACTTCTGACAGGGAGCATGGCTACACCTTC.

This sequence joins TRBV7-8 and TRBJ2-7; 14 bases are shared with TRBD2. V lost 5 bases, J lost 0 bases, and 15 bases stayed unmatched. Germline V gives CDR1 SGHVS, CDR2 FQNEAQ. This CDR3 spans 20 amino acids. The CDR3 DNA reads as TGTGCCAGCAGCGCAACCCCTGGACTAGCGGGAGGTGGTAGCTCCTACGAGCAGTACTTC. Residues: CASSATPGLAGGGSSYEQYF.

The chain has TRBV11-2 and TRBJ2-7; 7 bases match TRBD1. Looked up from germline, CDR1 is SGHAT and CDR2 is FQNNGV. The CDR3 has 13 amino acids. Losses at the gene ends were 4 bases for V and 0 bases for J; bases not matched to a gene: 0. The chain's CDR3 is CASSWDSSYEQYF. The DNA for the CDR3 is TGTGCCAGCAGCTGGGACAGCTCCTACGAGCAGTACTTC.

This chain connects TRBV9 to TRBJ2-7, with 8 bases matching TRBD2. The CDR3 spans 14 residues. Germline lookup yields CDR1 SGDLS and CDR2 YYNGEE. The V segment lost 4 bases and the J segment 6 bases; nucleotides outside the gene matches: 9. The CDR3 nucleotides read TGTGCCAGCAGCCCATTTTCGGGGGGGTCCGAGCAGTACTTC. It specifies CASSPFSGGSEQYF. Variable domain in full (rest from reference TRBV9 and TRBJ2-7): DSGVTQTPKHLITATGQRVTLRCSPRSGDLSVYWYQQSLDQGLQFLIQYYNGEERAKGNILERFSAQQFPDLHSELNLSSLELGDSALYFCASSPFSGGSEQYFGPGTRLTVT.

The genes are TRBV7-2 and TRBJ1-3, with TRBD1 matching over 9 bases. The CDR3 sequence is 16 residues long. Losses at the gene ends were 5 bases for V and 0 bases for J; bases not matched to a gene: 5. CDR1 SGHTA and CDR2 FQGNSA come from the germline V gene. CDR3 region: CASSPTGGSSGNTIYF. The CDR3 region has the DNA TGTGCCAGCAGCCCGACAGGGGGGAGCTCTGGAAACACCATATATTTT.

This chain connects TRBV7-9 to TRBJ1-1; TRBD1 aligns across 8 bases. The CDR3 runs 16 residues. The germline CDR1 and CDR2 sequences are SEHNR and FQNEAQ (reference sequence). V dropped 5 bases and J dropped 2; count of bases not matched to a gene: 10. The CDR3 loop reads CASSPYQGAVNTEAFF. The CDR3 DNA is TGTGCCAGCAGCCCATATCAGGGGGCTGTAAACACTGAAGCTTTCTTT.

V and J are TRBV4-3 and TRBJ1-6, with 7 bases identical to TRBD1. The J segment lost 9 bases and the V segment lost 0 bases, leaving 14 bases of the junction unmatched. CDR3 size: 18 residues. Germline V gene sequence: CDR1 LGHNA, CDR2 YSLEER. DNA for the CDR3: TGCGCCAGCAGCCAAGACCCTTTGGCAGGGGGAGTCGGTTCACCCCTCCACTTT. This sequence encodes CASSQDPLAGGVGSPLHF.

This chain uses TRBV27 with TRBJ1-2; a weak D match, TRBD1 (5 bases). V shed 7 bases and J shed 6 bases, with 15 bases lying between them. CDR1 MNHEY and CDR2 SMNVEV come from the germline V gene (reference sequence). CDR3 length: 13 residues. The CDR3 nucleotides are TGTGCCAGCACCCCTGGCCCAGGGAATGGCTACACCTTC. This gives the protein CASTPGPGNGYTF.

This sequence joins TRBV28 and TRBJ2-3; D may be TRBD1 (6 bases). Germline CDR1 MDHEN, CDR2 SYDVKM. Trimming removed 5 bases at V and 1 base at J, with 19 bases between. The CDR3 extends over 17 amino acids. CDR3: CASSGGRAGAGTDTQYF. DNA for the CDR3: TGTGCCAGCAGTGGGGGTAGGGCAGGGGCGGGCACAGATACGCAGTATTTT.

The J gene is TRBJ2-3, the V gene TRBV2, with 7 bases lining up with TRBD2. Trimming removed 5 bases from V and 2 bases from J; junction bases left unmatched: 4. This CDR3 is built from 14 residues. Per germline, CDR1 SNHLY and CDR2 FYNNEI. The CDR3 DNA sequence: TGTGCCAGCAGTAGCCTAGCGGACACAGATACGCAGTATTTT. Protein product: CASSSLADTDTQYF.

V gene TRBV19 combines with J gene TRBJ2-3; TRBD1 aligns across 11 bases. The CDR3 length is 15 residues. The ends lost 2 bases at V and 5 bases at J; junction bases unmatched: 3. CDR1 is LNHDA, CDR2 SQIVND, per germline (reference sequence). The CDR3 DNA follows: TGTGCCAGTAGTATACGGACAGGGGGCTTAGATACGCAGTATTTT. It specifies CASSIRTGGLDTQYF. Supplemented by reference TRBV19 and TRBJ2-3, the full variable domain reads DGGITQSPKYLFRKEGQNVTLSCEQNLNHDAMYWYRQDPGQGLRLIYYSQIVNDFQKGDIAEGYSVSREKKESFPLTVTSAQKNPTAFYLCASSIRTGGLDTQYFGPGTRLTVL.

A few counts support this clone. The chain recombines TRBV7-6 with TRBJ1-3; D uncertain. The V gene lost 8 bases and the J gene lost 0 bases, with 11 bases spanning the gap. The CDR3 contains 14 residues. The V gene's germline CDR1 is SGHVS and CDR2 FNYEAQ. CDR3 nucleotides: TGTGCCAGCGCGGGGTTTTACTCTGGAAACACCATATATTTT. Translation gives CASAGFYSGNTIYF.